A single sample is the source of the 2 T cell receptor beta chains below, sequenced in a study of T cell repertoires in cytomegalovirus infection (dated by TCRdb to between 2018 and 2021). Instrument used: Illumina HiSeq 1500. In-frame beta chains were kept once TCRdb had trimmed the public reads at Q25 with fastp and called clones with MiXCR. Every distinct CDR3 protein forms one entry, paired with its most common genes and DNA. This sample has approximately 400,000 distinct CDR3 sequences in its table, and 31% of those were observed once. The leading ten clones occupy roughly an eighth of the sample. Sequenced material: PBMCs. The receptors derive from a human donor in good health (CMV status not recorded). Some clones in this sample may be carry-over from other donors' samples.

This clonotype came up once. The chain employs TRBV5-1 and TRBJ2-7; 7 bases fit TRBD1. Per the germline V gene, CDR1 is SGHRS and CDR2 is YFSETQ. The CDR3 length is 16 residues. J was trimmed by 0 bases and V by 0 bases; bases with no gene match: 6. CDR3 in DNA: TGCGCCAGCAGCTTGGGGACAGGCACGAGCTCCTACGAGCAGTACTTC. Translation: CASSLGTGTSSYEQYF.

The chain is built from TRBV6-6 and TRBJ1-1; D uncertain. CDR1 is MNHNY, CDR2 SVGAGI, per germline (reference sequence). The ends were cut back, 2 bases at V and 8 bases at J, with 18 bases in the middle. CDR3 length: 15 residues. The CDR3 coding sequence is TGTGCCAGCAGTTACACACCAGAGACCCAATTCGAAGCTTTCTTT. This encodes CASSYTPETQFEAFF.